This T cell receptor (beta chain) appears in the sequencing data of a study of T cells in Graves' hyperthyroidism and ophthalmopathy. Amplification yielded TCR beta CDR3 regions, with RNA transcripts as the source. In the first-round RT-PCR of the TCR CDR3, the HTBI primer set was used. MiXCR, applied by TCRdb to the multiplex PCR reads, yields one record per CDR3 protein. The repertoire holds roughly 250,000 distinct CDR3 sequences, with approximately 20% as singletons. This clonotype has only a few counts. The CDR3 covers 11 residues. Trimming shortened V by 8 bases and J by 5 bases, and 8 bases separated the two germline ends. Looked up from germline, CDR1 is MNHNS and CDR2 is SASEGT. Together with thyroid ultrasound, orbital computed tomography, serum thyroxine and TRAb, clinical symptoms were used for diagnoses.

This chain uses TRBV6-1 with TRBJ2-3, with D maybe TRBD2 (6 bases). This clonotype originated in a man aged 25 to 40 with Graves' ophthalmopathy. The specimen was blood. The CDR3 nucleotides read TGTGCCAGCGGGAGGAAAGATACGCAGTATTTT. Translating it yields CASGRKDTQYF.